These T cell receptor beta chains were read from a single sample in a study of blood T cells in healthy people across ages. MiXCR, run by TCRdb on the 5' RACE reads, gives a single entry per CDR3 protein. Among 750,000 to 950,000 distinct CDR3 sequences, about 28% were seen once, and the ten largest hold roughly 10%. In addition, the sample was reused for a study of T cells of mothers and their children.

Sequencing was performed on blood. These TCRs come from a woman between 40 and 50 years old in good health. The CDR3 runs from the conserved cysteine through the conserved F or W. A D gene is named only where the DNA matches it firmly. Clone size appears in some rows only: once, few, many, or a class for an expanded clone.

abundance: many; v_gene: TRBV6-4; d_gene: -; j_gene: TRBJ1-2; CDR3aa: CASSATEGRDGYTF; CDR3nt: TGTGCCAGCAGTGCAACAGAGGGCCGGGATGGCTACACCTTC
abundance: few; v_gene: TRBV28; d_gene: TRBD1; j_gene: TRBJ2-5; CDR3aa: CASSLVQGQFETQYF; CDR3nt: TGTGCCAGCAGTTTGGTACAGGGGCAGTTTGAGACCCAGTACTTC
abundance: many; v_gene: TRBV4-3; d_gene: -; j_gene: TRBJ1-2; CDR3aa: CASSQDASWSGYGYTF; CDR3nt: TGCGCCAGCAGCCAAGATGCGAGCTGGTCGGGCTATGGCTACACCTTC
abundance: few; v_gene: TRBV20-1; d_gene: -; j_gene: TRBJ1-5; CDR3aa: CSAREPHVQPQHF; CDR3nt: TGCAGTGCTAGAGAACCGCACGTGCAGCCCCAGCATTTT
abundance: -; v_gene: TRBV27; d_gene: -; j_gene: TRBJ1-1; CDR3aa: CASALGQNTEAFF; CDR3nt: TGTGCCAGCGCACTAGGGCAGAACACTGAAGCTTTCTTT
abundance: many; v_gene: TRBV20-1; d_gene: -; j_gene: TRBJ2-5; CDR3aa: CSARSKGLGETQYF; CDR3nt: TGCAGTGCTAGATCGAAAGGACTGGGGGAGACCCAGTACTTC
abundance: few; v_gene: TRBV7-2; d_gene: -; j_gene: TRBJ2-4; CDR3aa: CASSQPGALIAKNIQYF; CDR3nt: TGTGCCAGCAGCCAACCAGGAGCCCTCATAGCCAAAAACATTCAGTACTTC
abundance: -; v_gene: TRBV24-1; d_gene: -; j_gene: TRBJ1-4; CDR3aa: CATSPGLQGAFEEKLFF; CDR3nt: TGTGCCACCAGTCCCGGTTTACAGGGAGCTTTTGAGGAAAAACTGTTTTTT
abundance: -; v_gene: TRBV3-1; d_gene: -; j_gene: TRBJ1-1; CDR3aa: CASSQVGRGAYWDTEAFF; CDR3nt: TGTGCCAGCAGCCAAGTAGGGCGGGGGGCATATTGGGACACTGAAGCTTTCTTT
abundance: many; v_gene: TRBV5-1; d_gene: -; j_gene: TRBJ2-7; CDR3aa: CASSFRAGGHEQYF; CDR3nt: TGCGCCAGCAGCTTTAGGGCAGGAGGGCACGAGCAGTACTTC
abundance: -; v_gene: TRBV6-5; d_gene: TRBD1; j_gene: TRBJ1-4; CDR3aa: CASRTGARVPLFF; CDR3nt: TGTGCCAGCAGAACAGGGGCCCGGGTCCCGCTGTTTTTT
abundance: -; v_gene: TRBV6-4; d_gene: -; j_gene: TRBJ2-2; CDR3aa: CASSDGRSTGELFF; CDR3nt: TGTGCCAGCAGTGACGGACGGAGCACCGGGGAGCTGTTTTTT
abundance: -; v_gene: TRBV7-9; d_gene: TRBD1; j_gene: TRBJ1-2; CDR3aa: CASSLQHGQGSGGYTF; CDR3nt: TGTGCCAGCAGCTTACAGCACGGACAGGGGAGCGGTGGCTACACCTTC
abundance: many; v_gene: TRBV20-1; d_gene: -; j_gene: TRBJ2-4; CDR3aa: CSARGGVAKNIQYF; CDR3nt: TGCAGTGCTAGAGGCGGGGTGGCCAAAAACATTCAGTACTTC
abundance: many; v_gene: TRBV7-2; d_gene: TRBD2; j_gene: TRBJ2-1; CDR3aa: CASSLGLAGGDNEQFF; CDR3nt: TGTGCCAGCAGCTTAGGGTTGGCGGGGGGAGACAATGAGCAGTTCTTC
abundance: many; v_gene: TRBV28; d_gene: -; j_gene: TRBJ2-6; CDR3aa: CASGWAGPGSGANVLTF; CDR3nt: TGTGCCAGCGGATGGGCGGGACCCGGCTCTGGGGCCAACGTCCTGACTTTC
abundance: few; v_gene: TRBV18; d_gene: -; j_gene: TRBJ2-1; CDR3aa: CASSPPSVYNEQFF; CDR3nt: TGTGCCAGCTCACCACCGTCCGTTTACAATGAGCAGTTCTTC
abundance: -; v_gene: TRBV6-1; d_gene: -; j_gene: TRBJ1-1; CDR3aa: CASSELPTVTAEAFF; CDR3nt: TGTGCCAGCAGTGAACTACCGACAGTGACGGCAGAAGCTTTCTTT
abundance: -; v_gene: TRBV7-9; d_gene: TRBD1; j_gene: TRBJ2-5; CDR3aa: CASSEGPGDREQYF; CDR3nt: TGTGCCAGCAGCGAAGGACCGGGGGACAGGGAGCAGTACTTC
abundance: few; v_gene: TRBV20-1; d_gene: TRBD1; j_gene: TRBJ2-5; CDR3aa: CSASRDRLYNEQYF; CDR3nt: TGCAGTGCTAGCCGGGACAGGTTATACAATGAGCAGTACTTC
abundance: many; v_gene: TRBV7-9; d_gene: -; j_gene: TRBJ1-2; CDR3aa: CASSVAEYGYTF; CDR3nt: TGTGCCAGCAGCGTAGCGGAGTATGGCTACACCTTC
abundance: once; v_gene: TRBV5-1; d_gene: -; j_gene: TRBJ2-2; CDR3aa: CASSLSAGIWTEVTGELFF; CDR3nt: TGCGCCAGCAGCTTATCGGCGGGGATTTGGACGGAGGTGACCGGGGAGCTGTTTTTT
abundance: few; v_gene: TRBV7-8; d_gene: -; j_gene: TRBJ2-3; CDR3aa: CANSSWGAGDTQYF; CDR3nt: TGTGCCAACAGCTCCTGGGGGGCGGGAGATACGCAGTATTTT
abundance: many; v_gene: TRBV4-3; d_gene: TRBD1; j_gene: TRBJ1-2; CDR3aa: CASSQDWTGLDYGYTF; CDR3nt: TGCGCCAGCAGCCAAGACTGGACAGGGCTTGACTATGGCTACACCTTC
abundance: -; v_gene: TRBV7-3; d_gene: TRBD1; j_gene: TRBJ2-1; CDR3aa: CASSSEQGLRYNEQFF; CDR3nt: TGTGCCAGCAGCTCAGAACAGGGGTTAAGATACAATGAGCAGTTCTTC
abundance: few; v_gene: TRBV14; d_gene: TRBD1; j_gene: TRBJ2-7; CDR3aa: CASSQWAGQGSYEQYF; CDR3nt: TGTGCCAGCAGCCAATGGGCTGGACAGGGGAGCTACGAGCAGTACTTC
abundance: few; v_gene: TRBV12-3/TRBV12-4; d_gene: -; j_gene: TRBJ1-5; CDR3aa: CASSLEGFNQPQHF; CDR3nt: TGTGCCAGCAGTTTGGAGGGTTTCAATCAGCCCCAGCATTTT
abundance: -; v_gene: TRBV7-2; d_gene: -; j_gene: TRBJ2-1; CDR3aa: CASSQGWGNEQFF; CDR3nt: TGTGCCAGCAGCCAGGGGTGGGGGAATGAGCAGTTCTTC
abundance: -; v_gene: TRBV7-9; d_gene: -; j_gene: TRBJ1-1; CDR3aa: CASSPSGGWTEAFF; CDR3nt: TGTGCCAGCAGCCCGTCGGGAGGTTGGACTGAAGCTTTCTTT
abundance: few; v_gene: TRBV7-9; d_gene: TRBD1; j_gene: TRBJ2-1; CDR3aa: CASLGWGQGRDEQFF; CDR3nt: TGTGCCAGCCTGGGTTGGGGACAGGGTAGAGATGAGCAGTTCTTC
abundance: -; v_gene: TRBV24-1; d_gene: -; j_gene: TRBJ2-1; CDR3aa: CATSDPNNEQFF; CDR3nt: TGTGCCACCAGTGACCCGAACAATGAGCAGTTCTTC
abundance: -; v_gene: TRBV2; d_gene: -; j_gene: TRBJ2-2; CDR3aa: CASRPVPNTGELFF; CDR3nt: TGTGCCAGCCGGCCAGTTCCGAACACCGGGGAGCTGTTTTTT
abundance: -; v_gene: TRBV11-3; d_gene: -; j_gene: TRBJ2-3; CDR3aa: CVSSPGAGGTDTQYF; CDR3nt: TGTGTCAGCAGCCCTGGGGCAGGGGGCACAGATACGCAGTATTTT
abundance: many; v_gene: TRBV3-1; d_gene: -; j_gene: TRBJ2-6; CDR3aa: CASSQQGTNVLTF; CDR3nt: TGTGCCAGCAGCCAACAGGGAACCAACGTCCTGACTTTC
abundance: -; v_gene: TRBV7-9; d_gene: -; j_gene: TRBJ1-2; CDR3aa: CASSPRGAIGGYTF; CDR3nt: TGTGCCAGCAGCCCACGGGGGGCTATAGGTGGCTACACCTTC
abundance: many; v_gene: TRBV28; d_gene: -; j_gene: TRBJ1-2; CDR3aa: CASSLGNGYTF; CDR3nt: TGTGCCAGCAGTTTGGGGAATGGCTACACCTTC
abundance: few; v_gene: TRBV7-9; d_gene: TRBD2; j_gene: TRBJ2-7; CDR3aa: CASSLAEGLAGSKWTYEQYF; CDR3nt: TGTGCCAGCAGCTTAGCCGAGGGACTAGCGGGGTCTAAATGGACCTACGAGCAGTACTTC
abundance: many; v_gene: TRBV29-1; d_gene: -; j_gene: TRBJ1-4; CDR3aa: CSVRGEGMSEKLFF; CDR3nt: TGCAGCGTCAGAGGGGAGGGGATGAGCGAAAAACTGTTTTTT
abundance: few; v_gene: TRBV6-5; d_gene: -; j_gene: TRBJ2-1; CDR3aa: CASSYRRLEYNEQFF; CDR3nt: TGTGCCAGCAGTTACAGACGGCTCGAATACAATGAGCAGTTCTTC
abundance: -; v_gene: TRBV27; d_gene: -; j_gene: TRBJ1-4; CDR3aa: CASSLNRATNEKLFF; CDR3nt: TGTGCCAGCAGCCTTAACAGGGCAACTAATGAAAAACTGTTTTTT